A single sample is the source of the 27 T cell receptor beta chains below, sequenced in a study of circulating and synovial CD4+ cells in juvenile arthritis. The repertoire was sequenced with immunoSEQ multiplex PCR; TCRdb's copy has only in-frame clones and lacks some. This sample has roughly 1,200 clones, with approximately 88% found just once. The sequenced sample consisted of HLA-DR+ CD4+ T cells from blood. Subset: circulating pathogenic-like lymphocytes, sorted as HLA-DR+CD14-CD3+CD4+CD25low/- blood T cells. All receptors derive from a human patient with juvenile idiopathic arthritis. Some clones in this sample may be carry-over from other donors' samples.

CDR3 residues: CASSSSGTGFQPQHF. CDR3 bases: TGTGCCAGCAGTTCCTCCGGGACAGGGTTTCAGCCCCAGCATTTT. The genes are TRBV6-5 and TRBJ1-5; 9 nucleotides align to TRBD1. The CDR3 sequence is 15 residues long. Germline CDR1 and CDR2: MNHEY and SVGAGI. Trimming took 4 bases from V and 6 from J; bases not matched to a gene: 7.

CDR3 sequence: CASSLLGLAWDEQYF. The CDR3 region has the DNA TGCGCCAGCAGCTTGTTGGGACTAGCTTGGGACGAGCAGTACTTC. V is TRBV5-1 and J is TRBJ2-7; TRBD2 matches at 9 bases. CDR1 and CDR2 (germline): SGHRS, YFSETQ. The CDR3 runs to 15 residues. V was pared by 1 base and J by 5 bases, with 7 bases of the junction left unmatched.

The CDR3 sequence is CASSWALAGVSDTQYF. CDR3 DNA: TGCGCCAGCAGCTGGGCCCTAGCGGGAGTTTCAGATACGCAGTATTTT. This chain uses TRBV5-1 with TRBJ2-3; 10 nucleotides match TRBD2. This CDR3 is built from 16 residues. V was clipped by 3 bases and J by 4 bases; unmatched bases: 8. From germline, CDR1 is SGHRS and CDR2 YFSETQ.

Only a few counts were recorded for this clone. CDR3 DNA: TGTGCCAGCAGTTTAATGGCAGCACTCAGGGGCACTGAAGCTTTCTTT. Amino acid sequence: CASSLMAALRGTEAFF. The chain links TRBV28 to TRBJ1-1, with a possible D match to TRBD1 (6 bases). The length of the CDR3 is 16 residues. In germline, CDR1 is MDHEN, CDR2 SYDVKM. Trimming pared 2 bases from V and 4 bases from J, leaving 17 bases between. The full variable domain, in which reference TRBV28 and TRBJ1-1 provide the parts outside the CDR3, is DVKVTQSSRYLVKRTGEKVFLECVQDMDHENMFWYRQDPGLGLRLIYFSYDVKMKEKGDIPEGYSVSREKKERFSLILESASTNQTSMYLCASSLMAALRGTEAFFGQGTRLTVV.

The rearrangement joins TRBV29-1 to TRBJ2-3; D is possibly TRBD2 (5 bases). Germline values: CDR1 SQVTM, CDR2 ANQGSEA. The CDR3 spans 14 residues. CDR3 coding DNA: TGCAGTGCTCGGACTGATACTAGCACAGATACGCAGTATTTT. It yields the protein CSARTDTSTDTQYF.

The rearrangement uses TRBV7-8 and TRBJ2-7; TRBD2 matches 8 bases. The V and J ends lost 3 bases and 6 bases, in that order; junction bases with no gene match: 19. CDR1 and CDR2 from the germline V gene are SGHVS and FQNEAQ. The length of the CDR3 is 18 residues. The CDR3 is CASSFPRRAGGFRTEQYF. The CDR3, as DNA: TGTGCCAGCAGCTTCCCCCGCCGGGCGGGAGGATTTCGAACCGAGCAGTACTTC.

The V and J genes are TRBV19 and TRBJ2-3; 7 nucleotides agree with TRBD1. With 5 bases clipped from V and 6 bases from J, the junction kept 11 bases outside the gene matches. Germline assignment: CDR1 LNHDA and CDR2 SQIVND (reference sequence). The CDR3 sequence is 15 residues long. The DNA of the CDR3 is TGTGCCAGTAGTCTGATGACAGGGCTCACGGATACGCAGTATTTT. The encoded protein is CASSLMTGLTDTQYF.

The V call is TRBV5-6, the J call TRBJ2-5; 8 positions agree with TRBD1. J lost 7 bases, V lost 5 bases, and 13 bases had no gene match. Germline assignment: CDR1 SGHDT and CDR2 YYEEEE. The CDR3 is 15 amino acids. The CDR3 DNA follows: TGTGCCAGCAGTGGGCAGGGGGCGCTTTCGGGGACCCAGTACTTC. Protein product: CASSGQGALSGTQYF.

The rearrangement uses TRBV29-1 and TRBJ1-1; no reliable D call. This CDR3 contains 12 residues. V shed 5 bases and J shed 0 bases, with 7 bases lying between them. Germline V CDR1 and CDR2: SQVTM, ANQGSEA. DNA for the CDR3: TGCAGCGTTCCCGGGTTGAACACTGAAGCTTTCTTT. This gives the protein CSVPGLNTEAFF.

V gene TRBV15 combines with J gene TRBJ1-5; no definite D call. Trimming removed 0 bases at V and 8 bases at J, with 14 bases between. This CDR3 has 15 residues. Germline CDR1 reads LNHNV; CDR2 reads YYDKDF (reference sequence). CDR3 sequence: CATSRDAAGSEPQHF. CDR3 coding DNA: TGTGCCACCAGCAGAGACGCCGCGGGGAGTGAGCCCCAGCATTTT.

CDR3 in amino acids: CASSYYLGTGGSGNTIYF. CDR3 coding DNA: TGCGCCAGCAGCTACTACCTAGGGACAGGAGGCTCTGGAAACACCATATATTTT. The J gene is TRBJ1-3, the V gene TRBV5-1, with 8 bases fitting TRBD1. V was pared by 3 bases and J by 0 bases, with 11 bases of the junction left unmatched. The CDR3 runs 18 residues. The germline V gene encodes CDR1 SGHRS and CDR2 YFSETQ.

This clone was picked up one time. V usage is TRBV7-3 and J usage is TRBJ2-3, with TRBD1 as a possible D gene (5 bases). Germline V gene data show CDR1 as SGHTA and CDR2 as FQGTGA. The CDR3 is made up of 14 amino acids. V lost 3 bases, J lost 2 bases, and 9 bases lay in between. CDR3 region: CASSLGRPTDTQYF. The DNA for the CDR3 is TGTGCCAGCAGCTTGGGGCGACCCACAGATACGCAGTATTTT.

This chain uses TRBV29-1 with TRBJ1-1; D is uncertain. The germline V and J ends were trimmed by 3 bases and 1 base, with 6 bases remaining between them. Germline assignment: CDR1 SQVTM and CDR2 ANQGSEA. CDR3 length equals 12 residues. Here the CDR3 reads CSVEPGNTEAFF. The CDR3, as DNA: TGCAGCGTTGAGCCAGGGAACACTGAAGCTTTCTTT.

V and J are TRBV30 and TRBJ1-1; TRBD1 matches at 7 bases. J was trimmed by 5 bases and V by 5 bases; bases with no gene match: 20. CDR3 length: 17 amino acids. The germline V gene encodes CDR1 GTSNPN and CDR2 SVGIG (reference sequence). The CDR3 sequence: CAWGERRTGVIQTEAFF. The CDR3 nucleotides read TGTGCCTGGGGTGAGCGCCGTACAGGGGTGATACAAACTGAAGCTTTCTTT.

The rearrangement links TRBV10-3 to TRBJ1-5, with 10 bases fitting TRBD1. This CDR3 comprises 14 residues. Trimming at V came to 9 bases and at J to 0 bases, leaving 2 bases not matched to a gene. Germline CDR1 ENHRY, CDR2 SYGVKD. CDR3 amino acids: CAIGTGDSNQPQHF. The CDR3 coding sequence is TGTGCCATTGGGACAGGGGATAGCAATCAGCCCCAGCATTTT.

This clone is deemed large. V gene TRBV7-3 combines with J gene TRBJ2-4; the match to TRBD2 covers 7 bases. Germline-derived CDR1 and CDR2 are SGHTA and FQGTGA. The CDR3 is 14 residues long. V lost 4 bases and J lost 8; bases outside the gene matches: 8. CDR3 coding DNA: TGTGCCAGCAGCTCAGGGAGGGAGTGGGACATTCAGTACTTC. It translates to CASSSGREWDIQYF.

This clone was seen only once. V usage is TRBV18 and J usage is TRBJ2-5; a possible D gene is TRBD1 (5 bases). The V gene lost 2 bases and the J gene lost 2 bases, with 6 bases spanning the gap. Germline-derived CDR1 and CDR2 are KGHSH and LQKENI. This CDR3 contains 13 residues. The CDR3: CASSPSGQETQYF. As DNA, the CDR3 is TGTGCCAGCTCACCATCAGGGCAAGAGACCCAGTACTTC.

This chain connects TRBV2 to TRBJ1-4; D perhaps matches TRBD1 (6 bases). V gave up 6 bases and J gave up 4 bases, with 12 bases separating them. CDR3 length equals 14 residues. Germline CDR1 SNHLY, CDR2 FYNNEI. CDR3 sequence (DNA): TGTGCCAGCAGCAAGAGGACAGATAATGAAAAACTGTTTTTT. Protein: CASSKRTDNEKLFF. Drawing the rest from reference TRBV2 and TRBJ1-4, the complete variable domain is EPEVTQTPSHQVTQMGQEVILRCVPISNHLYFYWYRQILGQKVEFLVSFYNNEISEKSEIFDDQFSVERPDGSNFTLKIRSTKLEDSAMYFCASSKRTDNEKLFFGSGTQLSVL.

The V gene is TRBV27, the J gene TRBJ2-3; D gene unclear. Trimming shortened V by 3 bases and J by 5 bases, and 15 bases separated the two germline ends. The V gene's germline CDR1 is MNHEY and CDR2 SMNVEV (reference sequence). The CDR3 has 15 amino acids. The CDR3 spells CASSLTARIGDTQYF. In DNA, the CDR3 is TGTGCCAGCAGTTTGACCGCGCGGATAGGAGATACGCAGTATTTT.

CDR3 in DNA: TGTGCCAGCAGCCGACTAGCGAGAGGTCGAATCACAGATACGCAGTATTTT. Protein sequence: CASSRLARGRITDTQYF. J is TRBJ2-3 and V is TRBV7-8, with TRBD2 identical over 8 bases. V lost 5 bases, J lost 2 bases, and 12 bases stayed unmatched. Per germline, CDR1 SGHVS and CDR2 FQNEAQ. The CDR3 sequence is 17 residues long. The full variable domain, completed using reference TRBV7-8 and TRBJ2-3, is GAGVSQSPRYKVAKRGQDVALRCDPISGHVSLFWYQQALGQGPEFLTYFQNEAQLDKSGLPSDRFFAERPEGSVSTLKIQRTQQEDSAVYLCASSRLARGRITDTQYFGPGTRLTVL.

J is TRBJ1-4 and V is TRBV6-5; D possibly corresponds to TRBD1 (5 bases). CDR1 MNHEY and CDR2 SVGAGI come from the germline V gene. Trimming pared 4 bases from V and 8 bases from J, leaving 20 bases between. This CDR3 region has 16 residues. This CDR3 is CASSSTRQRAGEKLFF. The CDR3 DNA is TGTGCCAGCAGTTCCACCAGACAGCGCGCCGGGGAAAAACTGTTTTTT.

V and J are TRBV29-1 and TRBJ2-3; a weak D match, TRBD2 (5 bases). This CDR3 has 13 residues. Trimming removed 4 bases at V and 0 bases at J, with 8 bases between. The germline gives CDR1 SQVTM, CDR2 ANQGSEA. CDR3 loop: CSVAGGSTDTQYF. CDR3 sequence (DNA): TGCAGCGTTGCTGGCGGGAGCACAGATACGCAGTATTTT.

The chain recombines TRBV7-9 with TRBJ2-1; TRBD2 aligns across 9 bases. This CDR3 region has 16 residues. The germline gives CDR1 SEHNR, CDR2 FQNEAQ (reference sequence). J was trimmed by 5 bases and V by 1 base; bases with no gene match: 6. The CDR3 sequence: CASSLVRLADNNEQFF. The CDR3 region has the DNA TGTGCCAGCAGCTTAGTTAGACTAGCGGACAACAATGAGCAGTTCTTC. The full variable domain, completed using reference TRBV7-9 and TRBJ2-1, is DTGVSQNPRHKITKRGQNVTFRCDPISEHNRLYWYRQTLGQGPEFLTYFQNEAQLEKSRLLSDRFSAERPKGSFSTLEIQRTEQGDSAMYLCASSLVRLADNNEQFFGPGTRLTVL.

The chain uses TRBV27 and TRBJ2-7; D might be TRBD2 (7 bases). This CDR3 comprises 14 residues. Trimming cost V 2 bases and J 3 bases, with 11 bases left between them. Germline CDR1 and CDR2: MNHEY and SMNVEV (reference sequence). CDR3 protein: CASSLGGAVYEQYF. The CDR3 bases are TGTGCCAGCAGTTTAGGGGGGGCGGTCTACGAGCAGTACTTC.

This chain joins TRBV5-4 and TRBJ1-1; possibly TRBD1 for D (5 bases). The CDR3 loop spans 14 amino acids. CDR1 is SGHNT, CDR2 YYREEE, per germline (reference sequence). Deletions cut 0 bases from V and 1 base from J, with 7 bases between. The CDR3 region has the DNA TGTGCCAGCAGCTTGGCCAGGGCGAACACTGAAGCTTTCTTT. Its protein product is CASSLARANTEAFF.

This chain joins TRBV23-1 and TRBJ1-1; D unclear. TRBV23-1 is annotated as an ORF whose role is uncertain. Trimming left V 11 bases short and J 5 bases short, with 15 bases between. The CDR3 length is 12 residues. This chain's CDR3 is CAGPPGETEAFF. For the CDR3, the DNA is TGCGCCGGACCTCCCGGGGAAACTGAAGCTTTCTTT.

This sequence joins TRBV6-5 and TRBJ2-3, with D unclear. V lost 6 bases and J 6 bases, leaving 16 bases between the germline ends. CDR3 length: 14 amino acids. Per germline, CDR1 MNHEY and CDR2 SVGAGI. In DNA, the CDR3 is TGTGCCAGCAGGTCTAGAAAAAACGGGGATACGCAGTATTTT. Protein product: CASRSRKNGDTQYF.